What follows are 8 T cell receptor beta chains derived from one specimen sequenced in a study of technical replicates of blood from a few donors. The assay was immunoSEQ multiplex PCR, and TCRdb's table has in-frame clones only and misses some. The sample has over 90,000 clones, nearly 97% seen once. Sequenced material: T cells isolated from PBMCs. The receptors were sampled from a human donor in good health.

V gene TRBV12-1 combines with J gene TRBJ2-7; the table assigns TRBD2, which was not confirmed against the DNA. TRBV12-1 is tagged as a pseudogene. The CDR3 is made up of 13 amino acids. The DNA for the CDR3 is TGTGCCAGCATCCCGTGGGAGGGAGGCGAGCAGTACTTC. This sequence encodes CASIPWEGGEQYF.

The chain couples TRBV4-1 to TRBJ1-1; possibly TRBD1 for D (6 bases). Between the trimmed V and J ends, which lost 4 bases and 1 base, there was a span of 16 bases. The germline V gene encodes CDR1 MGHRA and CDR2 YSYEKL. This CDR3 contains 16 residues. CDR3 DNA sequence: TGCGCCAGCAGCCTAACGTCCGGACAGAAGAACACTGAAGCTTTCTTT. This gives the protein CASSLTSGQKNTEAFF.

This sequence joins TRBV4-1 and TRBJ2-5; 7 positions agree with TRBD1. CDR3 length: 17 amino acids. The germline gives CDR1 MGHRA, CDR2 YSYEKL. The J segment lost 2 bases and the V segment lost 4 bases, leaving 13 bases of the junction unmatched. The CDR3 DNA is TGCGCCAGCAGCCGTTTTGGTTGGGACAGACAACAAGAGACCCAGTACTTC. Translating it yields CASSRFGWDRQQETQYF.

The rearrangement links TRBV27 to TRBJ2-3, with TRBD2 matching over 9 bases. After removal of 2 bases from V and 4 bases from J, the junction contained 4 bases not matched to a gene. The CDR3 runs 15 residues. Germline V gene data show CDR1 as MNHEY and CDR2 as SMNVEV (reference sequence). In nucleotides, the CDR3 is TGTGCCAGCAGTTTAATGCGGGGGGGAGCAGATACGCAGTATTTT. It encodes CASSLMRGGADTQYF.

The chain employs TRBV9 and TRBJ2-5; 9 nucleotides align to TRBD2. The germline gives CDR1 SGDLS, CDR2 YYNGEE. The J segment lost 2 bases and the V segment lost 6 bases, leaving 5 bases of the junction unmatched. The CDR3 covers 14 residues. The CDR3 spells CASTKAGGQETQYF. CDR3 nucleotide sequence: TGTGCCAGCACCAAGGCGGGGGGGCAAGAGACCCAGTACTTC.

The chain carries TRBV15 and TRBJ2-7, with D maybe TRBD2 (5 bases). V shed 0 bases and J shed 6 bases, with 9 bases lying between them. This CDR3 spans 13 amino acids. CDR1 and CDR2 (germline): LNHNV, YYDKDF (reference sequence). CDR3 sequence reads: CATSRDVAREQYF. The CDR3 DNA reads TGTGCCACCAGCAGAGACGTAGCGCGCGAGCAGTACTTC.

This chain connects TRBV7-2 to TRBJ1-5, with D possibly TRBD1 on 5 matching bases. V dropped 5 bases and J dropped 0 bases, with 11 bases sitting between them. The CDR3 runs 15 residues. Germline V gene data show CDR1 as SGHTA and CDR2 as FQGNSA. CDR3 region: CASSRGTYSNQPQHF. CDR3 nucleotides: TGTGCCAGCAGCCGGGGGACTTATAGCAATCAGCCCCAGCATTTT.

This clone was detected only once. The chain links TRBV6-1 to TRBJ2-5; D gene uncertain. V lost 2 bases and J lost 0, with 16 bases in between. Looked up from germline, CDR1 is MNHNS and CDR2 is SASEGT. The CDR3 consists of 17 residues. The CDR3 loop reads CASSETDGEKYQETQYF. In DNA form, the CDR3 reads TGTGCCAGCAGTGAAACGGATGGAGAAAAATACCAAGAGACCCAGTACTTC.